These T cell receptor beta chains were read from a single sample in a study of blood T cell repertoires in COVID-19. The table came from immunoSEQ multiplex PCR; TCRdb's copy has only in-frame clones and leaves some out. Of about 250,000 clones listed, 80% to 90% are singletons. The material sequenced was PBMCs or T cells enriched from blood (not recorded which). These receptors originate from a woman in her thirties who had recovered from COVID-19. The conserved cysteine and the conserved F or W are not part of the CDR3 here. Each record gives: D gene, CDR3 length, V gene, J gene, CDR3 protein. The D gene is left open where the match is weak.

-	12	TRBV7-9	TRBJ1-1	ASSSRDNEGKAF
TRBD1	13	TRBV6-1	TRBJ1-2	ASSEWGQGNYGYT
TRBD2	13	TRBV19	TRBJ2-1	ASSITPFSGDEQF
TRBD1	13	TRBV24-1	TRBJ1-1	ATSDLRDRGGEAF
TRBD1	13	TRBV18	TRBJ2-2	ASSLGQGRSGELF
-	10	TRBV6-5	TRBJ1-2	ASRTGQFGYT
TRBD2	11	TRBV7-9	TRBJ2-3	APLWGGTDTQY
-	14	TRBV29-1	TRBJ1-2	SVEEAGRWTNYGYT
-	13	TRBV19	TRBJ2-7	ASRLTPSSSYEQY
TRBD1	15	TRBV24-1	TRBJ2-7	ATSDRPPGTASYEQY
TRBD1	17	TRBV2	TRBJ1-2	ASSYTPPDRAGQGYGYT
-	10	TRBV18	TRBJ2-3	ASSPEGDTQY
-	11	TRBV23-1	TRBJ1-5	ASSTVVHQPQH
TRBD2	14	TRBV5-1	TRBJ2-3	ASSLGDYPGTDTQY
-	13	TRBV6-5	TRBJ1-5	ASSLGHTSNQPQH
TRBD1	13	TRBV28	TRBJ1-2	ASSPLDRGIYGYT
-	13	TRBV7-8	TRBJ1-1	ASSSQFRGGTEAF
-	8	TRBV6-5	TRBJ1-1	ASRSGQSL
TRBD2	12	TRBV25-1	TRBJ2-5	ASSEWQGGETQY
-	12	TRBV6-5	TRBJ1-1	ASRQVEVNTEAF
-	8	TRBV20-1	TRBJ1-1	SSGRGEAF
-	12	TRBV24-1	TRBJ2-7	ATGGPAPLYEQY
-	11	TRBV10-3	TRBJ1-2	AISDARLYGYT
-	7	TRBV20-1	TRBJ1-2	SASRGYT
-	14	TRBV18	TRBJ2-5	ASSPQTSGSGETQY
-	12	TRBV6-5	TRBJ1-3	ASSYSGGENTIY
-	11	TRBV9	TRBJ1-1	ASSLRGQPKAF
TRBD1	12	TRBV19	TRBJ2-5	ASSDRARQETQY
-	14	TRBV7-2	TRBJ2-2	ASSLVARGGTGELF
-	13	TRBV2	TRBJ2-3	ASSESRQPTDTQY
-	11	TRBV6-5	TRBJ2-7	ASARGGSYEQY
TRBD2	19	TRBV13	TRBJ2-1	ASSLGLGETGLVAGEYEQF
-	12	TRBV11-2	TRBJ1-4	ASSLGGLGEKLF
TRBD1	14	TRBV7-9	TRBJ2-7	ASSFPTGVGKYEQY
TRBD1	10	TRBV27	TRBJ2-1	ASSLQGDEQF
-	20	TRBV12-2	TRBJ2-5	ASRQYKTWVDGTAPYQETQY
-	11	TRBV4-1	TRBJ2-5	ASSQLLGETQY
TRBD1	13	TRBV9	TRBJ1-4	ASSVVGTGDEKLF
-	10	TRBV28	TRBJ1-2	ASSSRENGYT
TRBD1	12	TRBV4-1	TRBJ1-5	ASSPNRGDQPQH
-	11	TRBV28	TRBJ2-7	ASSLDSYYEQY
-	12	TRBV11-2	TRBJ2-7	ASTGGRSSYEQY
TRBD1	9	TRBV20-1	TRBJ2-1	SARGRTGRI
TRBD1	13	TRBV27	TRBJ2-1	ASSPGQGAYNEQF
TRBD1	11	TRBV2	TRBJ2-5	ASRLEGAETQY
-	11	TRBV5-4	TRBJ2-1	ASRFRGNNEQF
-	15	TRBV4-2	TRBJ2-3	ASSQGQGTPAADTQY
TRBD1	13	TRBV7-6	TRBJ2-2	ASTVPGQGSGELF
TRBD1	13	TRBV10-2	TRBJ2-7	ASSDWGQRVYEQY
-	13	TRBV18	TRBJ2-3	ASSPPPPSGDTQY
-	13	TRBV5-1	TRBJ1-6	ASSLNSRGDSPLH
TRBD2	17	TRBV28	TRBJ2-3	ASSPEGLAGATSTDTQY
-	13	TRBV10-1	TRBJ2-1	ASSPTSGHNNEQF
TRBD2	15	TRBV5-1	TRBJ2-2	ASSLARLAENTGELF
-	12	TRBV6-1	TRBJ2-7	ASSEAGADYEQY
TRBD1	13	TRBV19	TRBJ2-3	ASSGQGSYTDTQY
-	13	TRBV5-1	TRBJ1-6	ASSLSQRYDSPLH
-	12	TRBV7-9	TRBJ1-1	ASSLGGVNTEAF